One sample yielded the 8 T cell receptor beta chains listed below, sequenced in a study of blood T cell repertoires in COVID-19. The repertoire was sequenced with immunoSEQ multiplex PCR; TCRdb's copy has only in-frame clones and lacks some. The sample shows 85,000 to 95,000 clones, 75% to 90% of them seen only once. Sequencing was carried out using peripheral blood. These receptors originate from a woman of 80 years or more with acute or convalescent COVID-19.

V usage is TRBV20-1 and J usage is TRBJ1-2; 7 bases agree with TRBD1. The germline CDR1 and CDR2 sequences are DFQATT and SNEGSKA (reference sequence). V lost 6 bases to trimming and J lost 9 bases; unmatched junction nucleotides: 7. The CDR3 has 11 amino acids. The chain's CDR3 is CSARDSGSYTF. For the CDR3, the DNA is TGCAGTGCGCGGGACAGCGGTAGCTACACCTTC.

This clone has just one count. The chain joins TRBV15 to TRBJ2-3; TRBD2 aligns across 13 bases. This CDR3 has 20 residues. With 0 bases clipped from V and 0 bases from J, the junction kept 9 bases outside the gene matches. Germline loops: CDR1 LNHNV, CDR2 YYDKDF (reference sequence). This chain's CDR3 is CATSRDPGLAGSSSTDTQYF. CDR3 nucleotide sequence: TGTGCCACCAGCAGAGATCCGGGACTAGCGGGGTCCTCTAGCACAGATACGCAGTATTTT. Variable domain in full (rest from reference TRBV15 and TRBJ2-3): DAMVIQNPRYQVTQFGKPVTLSCSQTLNHNVMYWYQQKSSQAPKLLFHYYDKDFNNEADTPDNFQSRRPNTSFCFLDIRSPGLGDTAMYLCATSRDPGLAGSSSTDTQYFGPGTRLTVL.

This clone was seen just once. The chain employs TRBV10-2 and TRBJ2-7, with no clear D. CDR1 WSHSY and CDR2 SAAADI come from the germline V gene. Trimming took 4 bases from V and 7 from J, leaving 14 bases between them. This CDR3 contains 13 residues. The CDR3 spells CASSGDSLLEQYF. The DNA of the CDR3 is TGCGCCAGCAGTGGTGACTCTCTTCTAGAGCAGTACTTC.

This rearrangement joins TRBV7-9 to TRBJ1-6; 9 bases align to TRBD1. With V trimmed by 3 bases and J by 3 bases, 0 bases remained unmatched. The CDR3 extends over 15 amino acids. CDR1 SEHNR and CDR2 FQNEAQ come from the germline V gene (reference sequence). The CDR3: CASSLGQGYNSPLHF. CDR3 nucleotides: TGTGCCAGCAGCTTGGGACAGGGCTATAATTCACCCCTCCACTTT.

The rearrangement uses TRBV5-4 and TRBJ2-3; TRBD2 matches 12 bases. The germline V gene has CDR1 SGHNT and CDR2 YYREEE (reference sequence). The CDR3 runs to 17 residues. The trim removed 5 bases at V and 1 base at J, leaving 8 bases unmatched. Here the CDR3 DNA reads TGTGCCAGCAGTTACCTAGCGGGGGGGCCAGGCACAGATACGCAGTATTTT. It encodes CASSYLAGGPGTDTQYF.

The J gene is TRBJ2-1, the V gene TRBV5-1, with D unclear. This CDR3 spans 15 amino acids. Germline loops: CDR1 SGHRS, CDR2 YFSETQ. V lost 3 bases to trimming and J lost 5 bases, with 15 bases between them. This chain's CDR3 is CASSSRPDDDNEQFF. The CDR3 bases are TGCGCCAGCAGCTCTAGACCCGACGACGACAATGAGCAGTTCTTC.

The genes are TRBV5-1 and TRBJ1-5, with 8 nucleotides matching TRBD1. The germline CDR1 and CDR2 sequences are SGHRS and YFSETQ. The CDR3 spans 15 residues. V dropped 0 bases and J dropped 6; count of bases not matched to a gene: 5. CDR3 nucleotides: TGCGCCAGCAGCTTGGCAGGGGGCGGGGGTCAGCCCCAGCATTTT. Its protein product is CASSLAGGGGQPQHF.

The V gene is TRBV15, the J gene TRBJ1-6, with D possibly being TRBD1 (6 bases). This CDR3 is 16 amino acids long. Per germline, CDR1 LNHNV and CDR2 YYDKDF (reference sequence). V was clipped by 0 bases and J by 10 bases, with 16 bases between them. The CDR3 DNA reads TGTGCCACCAGCAGAGATTCGGGAGGGGGAGGGTCACCCCTCCACTTT. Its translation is CATSRDSGGGGSPLHF. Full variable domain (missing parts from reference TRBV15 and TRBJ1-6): DAMVIQNPRYQVTQFGKPVTLSCSQTLNHNVMYWYQQKSSQAPKLLFHYYDKDFNNEADTPDNFQSRRPNTSFCFLDIRSPGLGDTAMYLCATSRDSGGGGSPLHFGNGTRLTVT.